These T cell receptor beta chains were read from a single sample in a study of T cells in tuberculosis. Profiling relied on immunoSEQ multiplex PCR, and the TCRdb table lists in-frame clones only, not all of them. The repertoire consists of around 10,000 clones, with 90% to 95% occurring once and the leading ten covering 10% to 15%. Sequencing was done on a sample of PBMCs. The receptors here all came from an adult with tuberculosis. CDR3s include the opening cysteine and the closing phenylalanine or tryptophan. The D gene is left open where the match is weak. Clone size, where shown, is once, few, many, or a class for clones that have expanded.

clone size,V gene,D gene,J gene,CDR3 protein,CDR3 DNA
.,TRBV6-5,.,TRBJ2-1,CASRRGLYNEQFF,TGTGCCAGCAGGCGGGGGCTCTACAATGAGCAGTTCTTC
.,TRBV14,.,TRBJ2-7,CASSQGGGGYEQYF,TGTGCCAGCAGCCAAGGAGGGGGGGGCTACGAGCAGTACTTC
.,TRBV5-6,.,TRBJ1-2,CASSLKMTGFDYGYTF,TGTGCCAGCAGCTTGAAAATGACAGGCTTTGACTATGGCTACACCTTC
once,TRBV30,TRBD1,TRBJ1-2,CAWSRGTGSYGYTF,TGTGCCTGGAGTAGGGGGACAGGGAGCTATGGCTACACCTTC
.,TRBV29-1,TRBD2,TRBJ2-1,CSVSDSGSEFF,TGCAGCGTTTCCGATAGCGGGAGCGAGTTCTTC
once,TRBV2,TRBD1,TRBJ1-3,CASKEGAGSGNTIYF,TGTGCCAGCAAAGAGGGGGCGGGCTCTGGAAACACCATATATTTT
.,TRBV5-4,TRBD2,TRBJ2-2,CASSLGGGTGELFF,TGTGCCAGCAGCTTGGGCGGGGGGACCGGGGAGCTGTTTTTT
.,TRBV15,.,TRBJ1-6,CATSRDLGEWPYNSPLHF,TGTGCCACCAGCAGAGATTTAGGGGAATGGCCCTATAATTCACCCCTCCACTTT
.,TRBV5-1,TRBD1,TRBJ1-2,CASSPTGQGNYGYTF,TGCGCCAGCAGCCCAACTGGACAGGGTAACTATGGCTACACCTTC
.,TRBV2,TRBD2,TRBJ2-2,CASVPAGGLTGELFF,TGTGCCAGCGTTCCGGCGGGGGGCCTCACCGGGGAGCTGTTTTTT
few,TRBV5-4,.,TRBJ1-6,CASSGLGQGRENSPLHF,TGTGCCAGCAGCGGCTTAGGGCAGGGGAGAGAGAATTCACCCCTCCACTTT
.,TRBV10-3,TRBD1,TRBJ1-1,CAISSTGQGGTEAFF,TGTGCCATCAGCTCCACCGGACAGGGAGGCACTGAAGCTTTCTTT
.,TRBV19,.,TRBJ1-1,CASSIEGAPGPAFF,TGTGCCAGTAGTATAGAGGGGGCGCCGGGTCCAGCTTTCTTT
.,TRBV5-4,TRBD2,TRBJ2-1,CASSLRLAGGLDEQFF,TGTGCCAGCAGCTTGCGACTAGCGGGGGGATTAGATGAGCAGTTCTTC
.,TRBV21-1,.,TRBJ2-2,CASSKGEPGGNTGELFF,TGTGCCAGCAGCAAAGGGGAGCCTGGCGGGAACACCGGGGAGCTGTTTTTT
.,TRBV19,TRBD1,TRBJ2-5,CASRLQGWQETQYF,TGTGCCAGTAGGCTACAGGGGTGGCAAGAGACCCAGTACTTC
.,TRBV7-2,.,TRBJ2-5,CASSPPIGRGTQYF,TGTGCCAGCAGCCCGCCGATCGGCCGAGGGACCCAGTACTTC
.,TRBV29-1,.,TRBJ1-1,CSVSRLLNTEAFF,TGCAGCGTTAGTAGACTTTTGAACACTGAAGCTTTCTTT
.,TRBV6-1,TRBD1,TRBJ2-1,CASSGRFWDRGAEQFF,TGTGCCAGCAGTGGCCGGTTTTGGGACAGGGGAGCTGAGCAGTTCTTC
.,TRBV2,.,TRBJ2-3,CASRRQITQYF,TGTGCCAGCCGTCGACAGATCACGCAGTATTTT
.,TRBV2,.,TRBJ1-4,CASSEQYEKLFF,TGTGCCAGCAGTGAACAGTATGAAAAACTGTTTTTT
once,TRBV7-9,.,TRBJ1-1,CASSGLTEAFF,TGTGCCAGCAGTGGGCTCACTGAAGCTTTCTTT
.,TRBV6-4,.,TRBJ2-1,CASSDSEGVHRQFF,TGTGCCAGCAGTGACTCCGAGGGGGTCCATCGGCAGTTCTTC
.,TRBV27,TRBD2,TRBJ2-3,CASKNSGRRPTRTDTQYF,TGTGCCAGCAAGAATAGCGGGAGGCGACCCACTCGCACAGATACGCAGTATTTT
.,TRBV4-2,TRBD1,TRBJ1-2,CASSQTDRTYYGYTF,TGTGCCAGCAGCCAAACGGACAGGACCTACTATGGCTACACCTTC
.,TRBV7-9,.,TRBJ2-7,CASSFPDSSYEQYF,TGTGCCAGCAGCTTCCCGGACAGCTCCTACGAGCAGTACTTC
.,TRBV6-5,.,TRBJ1-2,CASSLAGGDYGYTF,TGTGCCAGCAGTCTGGCCGGCGGTGACTATGGCTACACCTTC
few,TRBV5-1,.,TRBJ1-5,CASSPVPGDQPQHF,TGCGCCAGCAGCCCCGTTCCGGGGGATCAGCCCCAGCATTTT
.,TRBV28,.,TRBJ2-5,CASSLGLAGETQYF,TGTGCCAGCAGTTTAGGACTGGCCGGGGAGACCCAGTACTTC
.,TRBV5-1,TRBD2,TRBJ2-2,CASSLRTSGGTGELFF,TGCGCCAGCAGCTTGAGGACTAGCGGGGGGACCGGGGAGCTGTTTTTT
.,TRBV30,TRBD2,TRBJ2-1,CAWRRGTSGGEQFF,TGTGCCTGGAGGCGAGGGACTAGCGGCGGTGAGCAGTTCTTC
.,TRBV13,TRBD1,TRBJ2-7,CASSSWTGTYEQYF,TGTGCCAGCAGCTCGTGGACAGGCACCTACGAGCAGTACTTC
.,TRBV2,.,TRBJ2-2,CAQRPRVNTGELFF,TGTGCCCAACGCCCCAGGGTTAACACCGGGGAGCTGTTTTTT
.,TRBV7-9,.,TRBJ1-1,CASSQGAGRVIPEAFF,TGTGCCAGCAGCCAGGGTGCGGGGAGGGTTATCCCTGAAGCTTTCTTT
.,TRBV5-1,TRBD2,TRBJ2-1,CASSLDPWGGNEQFF,TGCGCCAGCAGCTTGGATCCGTGGGGGGGAAATGAGCAGTTCTTC
.,TRBV27,.,TRBJ1-1,CASSKGSWATEAFF,TGTGCCAGCAGTAAAGGGAGTTGGGCCACTGAAGCTTTCTTT
.,TRBV19,.,TRBJ1-2,CATIQGRDGYTF,TGTGCCACGATCCAGGGGAGGGATGGCTACACCTTC
.,TRBV10-2,TRBD1,TRBJ1-2,CASSRQGGGYTF,TGCGCCAGCAGCCGACAGGGAGGTGGCTACACCTTC
.,TRBV19,TRBD1,TRBJ2-3,CASSTGQAHSTDTQYF,TGTGCCAGTAGTACCGGACAGGCGCATAGCACAGATACGCAGTATTTT
.,TRBV14,.,TRBJ1-1,CASSDGSRRATEAFF,TGTGCCAGCAGCGACGGGAGCAGGCGGGCCACTGAAGCTTTCTTT
.,TRBV11-2,.,TRBJ2-1,CASSWAPYNEQFF,TGTGCCAGCAGCTGGGCGCCCTACAATGAGCAGTTCTTC
few,TRBV7-2,TRBD1,TRBJ1-2,CASSLTGVGGYTF,TGTGCCAGCAGCCTAACAGGGGTAGGGGGCTACACCTTC
.,TRBV7-6,.,TRBJ2-5,CASSSREETQYF,TGTGCCAGCAGCTCCAGGGAAGAGACCCAGTACTTC
.,TRBV4-1,.,TRBJ2-7,CASSQDKLLTPGTLSVEQYF,TGCGCCAGCAGCCAAGATAAACTGCTTACTCCCGGGACACTCAGCGTAGAGCAGTACTTC
.,TRBV5-4,.,TRBJ2-5,CASSARGGSGETQYF,TGTGCCAGCAGCGCCCGAGGAGGGTCGGGAGAGACCCAGTACTTC
.,TRBV7-6,.,TRBJ2-1,CASSLEGDNSYNEQFF,TGTGCCAGCAGCTTAGAGGGGGACAACTCCTACAATGAGCAGTTCTTC
.,TRBV9,.,TRBJ2-7,CASSSTTGYEQYF,TGTGCCAGCAGCTCCACGACAGGATACGAGCAGTACTTC
.,TRBV7-9,TRBD2,TRBJ2-1,CASSSFSSGNNEQFF,TGTGCCAGCAGCTCCTTCTCTAGCGGAAACAATGAGCAGTTCTTC
once,TRBV5-1,TRBD1,TRBJ2-7,CASSFRGPHEQYF,TGCGCCAGCAGCTTTAGGGGGCCCCACGAGCAGTACTTC
once,TRBV9,.,TRBJ2-1,CASSPREGGGGEQFF,TGTGCCAGCAGCCCTAGGGAGGGGGGGGGCGGTGAGCAGTTCTTC
.,TRBV6-5,.,TRBJ1-1,CASSRVNTEAFF,TGTGCCAGCAGTAGAGTTAACACTGAAGCTTTCTTT
.,TRBV6-5,TRBD1,TRBJ1-2,CASSPRDREGYTF,TGTGCCAGCAGTCCCCGGGACAGGGAAGGCTACACCTTC
medium-sized,TRBV6-1,TRBD1,TRBJ1-2,CASSKDTGGTYGYTF,TGTGCCAGCAGTAAAGATACAGGGGGCACCTATGGCTACACCTTC
.,TRBV9,TRBD1,TRBJ2-4,CASSPSLGGQGTKNIQYF,TGTGCCAGCAGCCCCTCTCTAGGGGGACAGGGGACCAAAAACATTCAGTACTTC
.,TRBV5-5,.,TRBJ2-6,CASSSSWAEANVLTF,TGTGCCAGCAGCTCGTCTTGGGCTGAGGCCAACGTCCTGACTTTC
.,TRBV11-2,.,TRBJ1-1,CASSLGGVQAFF,TGTGCCAGCAGCTTAGGGGGCGTACAAGCTTTCTTT
.,TRBV5-6,.,TRBJ2-2,CASSLLTGELFF,TGTGCCAGCAGCCTACTGACCGGGGAGCTGTTTTTT
.,TRBV5-6,.,TRBJ2-1,CASSLDVFNEQFF,TGTGCCAGCAGCTTGGATGTATTCAATGAGCAGTTCTTC
.,TRBV6-5,.,TRBJ1-4,CASSVDRENEKLFF,TGTGCCAGCAGTGTAGACAGAGAGAATGAAAAACTGTTTTTT